Listed below are T cell receptor beta chains from one sample, sequenced in a study of blood T cell repertoires in COVID-19. Sequencing used immunoSEQ multiplex PCR; TCRdb keeps in-frame clones, though not all of them. The sample has about 170,000 clones; around 89% are singletons. The sequencing sample was made of PBMCs or T cells enriched from blood (not recorded which). These receptors were obtained from a woman aged 18-29 years who had recovered from COVID-19. Both conserved end residues are part of each CDR3. Fields, in order: V gene, clone size, D gene, J gene, CDR3 protein, CDR3 DNA. D genes are given only for firm matches. Some rows have no size entry. The others give once, few or many, or a class for an expanded clone.

v_gene: TRBV18; abundance: NA; d_gene: NA; j_gene: TRBJ1-5; CDR3aa: CASSPSGMSQPQHF; CDR3nt: TGTGCCAGCTCACCATCAGGGATGAGTCAGCCCCAGCATTTT
v_gene: TRBV4-1; abundance: few; d_gene: TRBD2; j_gene: TRBJ2-1; CDR3aa: CASSQGLAGAWEQFF; CDR3nt: TGCGCCAGCAGCCAAGGACTAGCGGGAGCTTGGGAGCAGTTCTTC
v_gene: TRBV5-1; abundance: NA; d_gene: TRBD1; j_gene: TRBJ1-3; CDR3aa: CASSVTPLDRGNSGNTIYF; CDR3nt: TGCGCCAGCAGCGTAACCCCACTGGACAGGGGAAACTCTGGAAACACCATATATTTT
v_gene: TRBV24-1; abundance: NA; d_gene: NA; j_gene: TRBJ2-1; CDR3aa: CATSDLTTNEQFF; CDR3nt: TGTGCCACCAGTGATTTGACTACCAATGAGCAGTTCTTC
v_gene: TRBV5-1; abundance: NA; d_gene: NA; j_gene: TRBJ1-4; CDR3aa: CASSLGQVGEKLFF; CDR3nt: TGCGCCAGCAGCTTGGGACAGGTGGGGGAAAAACTGTTTTTT
v_gene: TRBV14; abundance: NA; d_gene: TRBD1; j_gene: TRBJ1-3; CDR3aa: CASSQRQGRNSGNTIYF; CDR3nt: TGTGCCAGCAGCCAAAGACAGGGTAGAAACTCTGGAAACACCATATATTTT
v_gene: TRBV28; abundance: NA; d_gene: NA; j_gene: TRBJ1-3; CDR3aa: CASSLSLGLGNTIYF; CDR3nt: TGTGCCAGCAGTTTATCTCTGGGACTTGGAAACACCATATATTTT
v_gene: TRBV7-3; abundance: once; d_gene: TRBD1; j_gene: TRBJ1-1; CDR3aa: CASSLGVGGQSEAFF; CDR3nt: TGTGCCAGCAGCTTAGGGGTAGGGGGACAGAGTGAAGCTTTCTTT
v_gene: TRBV5-1; abundance: NA; d_gene: TRBD2; j_gene: TRBJ2-1; CDR3aa: CASSHGLAGAPYNEQFF; CDR3nt: TGCGCCAGCAGCCACGGATTAGCGGGAGCCCCCTACAATGAGCAGTTCTTC
v_gene: TRBV5-6; abundance: NA; d_gene: TRBD2; j_gene: TRBJ2-1; CDR3aa: CASSLAREIFNEQFF; CDR3nt: TGTGCCAGCAGCTTGGCGCGGGAGATTTTCAATGAGCAGTTCTTC
v_gene: TRBV28; abundance: NA; d_gene: TRBD2; j_gene: TRBJ2-1; CDR3aa: CASRFRNGRAEEQFF; CDR3nt: TGTGCCAGCAGGTTCCGGAACGGGAGGGCCGAAGAGCAGTTCTTC
v_gene: TRBV5-4; abundance: NA; d_gene: TRBD2; j_gene: TRBJ2-2; CDR3aa: CASRQAGDTGELFF; CDR3nt: TGTGCCAGCAGACAAGCGGGAGACACCGGGGAGCTGTTTTTT
v_gene: TRBV6-5; abundance: NA; d_gene: NA; j_gene: TRBJ2-5; CDR3aa: CASSHTGQETQYF; CDR3nt: TGTGCCAGCAGCCACACAGGCCAAGAGACCCAGTACTTC
v_gene: TRBV2; abundance: NA; d_gene: TRBD2; j_gene: TRBJ2-5; CDR3aa: CASSGTRLPFQETQYF; CDR3nt: TGTGCCAGCAGTGGGACTAGACTCCCATTCCAAGAGACCCAGTACTTC
v_gene: TRBV7-9; abundance: NA; d_gene: NA; j_gene: TRBJ2-3; CDR3aa: CASRATDTQYF; CDR3nt: TGTGCCAGCAGGGCCACAGATACGCAGTATTTT
v_gene: TRBV15; abundance: NA; d_gene: NA; j_gene: TRBJ2-6; CDR3aa: CATSKSGISGANVLTF; CDR3nt: TGTGCCACCAGCAAATCAGGAATTTCTGGGGCCAACGTCCTGACTTTC
v_gene: TRBV4-2; abundance: NA; d_gene: NA; j_gene: TRBJ2-7; CDR3aa: CASSQEQYYEQYF; CDR3nt: TGTGCCAGCAGCCAAGAGCAGTACTACGAGCAGTACTTC
v_gene: TRBV5-4; abundance: NA; d_gene: TRBD1; j_gene: TRBJ1-2; CDR3aa: CASSLRTGGAWGYTF; CDR3nt: TGTGCCAGCAGCTTGAGGACAGGGGGCGCGTGGGGCTACACCTTC
v_gene: TRBV5-5; abundance: NA; d_gene: NA; j_gene: TRBJ2-2; CDR3aa: CASSLDSYTGELFF; CDR3nt: TGTGCCAGCAGCCTGGACAGCTACACCGGGGAGCTGTTTTTT
v_gene: TRBV2; abundance: once; d_gene: NA; j_gene: TRBJ2-5; CDR3aa: CASSENLGGYETQYF; CDR3nt: TGTGCCAGCAGTGAAAATCTCGGGGGATACGAGACCCAGTACTTC
v_gene: TRBV18; abundance: NA; d_gene: TRBD1; j_gene: TRBJ2-2; CDR3aa: CASSPQGGQGRGTGELFF; CDR3nt: TGTGCCAGCTCACCACAGGGGGGACAGGGGAGAGGGACCGGGGAGCTGTTTTTT
v_gene: TRBV7-3; abundance: NA; d_gene: TRBD2; j_gene: TRBJ2-3; CDR3aa: CASSLIAGPEADTQYF; CDR3nt: TGTGCCAGCAGCTTAATAGCGGGGCCCGAGGCAGATACGCAGTATTTT
v_gene: TRBV28; abundance: NA; d_gene: TRBD1; j_gene: TRBJ1-1; CDR3aa: CASTTGQGGTEAFF; CDR3nt: TGTGCCAGCACGACGGGACAGGGAGGAACTGAAGCTTTCTTT
v_gene: TRBV28; abundance: once; d_gene: TRBD1; j_gene: TRBJ2-7; CDR3aa: CASSSLGQGRTYEQYF; CDR3nt: TGTGCCAGCAGTAGTCTGGGACAGGGAAGGACCTACGAGCAGTACTTC
v_gene: TRBV29-1; abundance: NA; d_gene: TRBD1; j_gene: TRBJ2-2; CDR3aa: CSVAGTGLDTGELFF; CDR3nt: TGCAGCGTTGCCGGGACAGGGTTGGACACCGGGGAGCTGTTTTTT
v_gene: TRBV19; abundance: NA; d_gene: NA; j_gene: TRBJ2-5; CDR3aa: CASSVSQGQETQYF; CDR3nt: TGTGCCAGTAGTGTCTCTCAGGGACAAGAGACCCAGTACTTC
v_gene: TRBV4-1; abundance: NA; d_gene: TRBD2; j_gene: TRBJ2-1; CDR3aa: CASSQGARSGRGSYNEQFF; CDR3nt: TGCGCCAGCAGCCAAGGGGCTCGAAGCGGGAGGGGGTCCTACAATGAGCAGTTCTTC
v_gene: TRBV15; abundance: NA; d_gene: NA; j_gene: TRBJ1-2; CDR3aa: CATSRDRAGAPRGLF; CDR3nt: TGTGCCACCAGCAGAGATCGAGCGGGGGCTCCGAGGGGCCTGTTC
v_gene: TRBV28; abundance: once; d_gene: NA; j_gene: TRBJ1-1; CDR3aa: CASSSGTPLGAFF; CDR3nt: TGTGCCAGCAGCAGCGGGACTCCCCTAGGGGCTTTCTTT
v_gene: TRBV5-1; abundance: few; d_gene: TRBD2; j_gene: TRBJ2-3; CDR3aa: CASSPGLAGVDTQYF; CDR3nt: TGCGCCAGCAGCCCCGGACTAGCGGGAGTTGATACGCAGTATTTT
v_gene: TRBV4-1; abundance: NA; d_gene: NA; j_gene: TRBJ1-4; CDR3aa: CASRTGGGLEKLFF; CDR3nt: TGCGCCAGCCGGACCGGGGGAGGACTTGAAAAACTGTTTTTT
v_gene: TRBV30; abundance: NA; d_gene: TRBD1; j_gene: TRBJ2-1; CDR3aa: CAWSSPGTVGEQFF; CDR3nt: TGTGCCTGGAGTTCCCCCGGGACAGTGGGTGAGCAGTTCTTC
v_gene: TRBV20-1; abundance: once; d_gene: TRBD2; j_gene: TRBJ2-2; CDR3aa: CSASRVLAGSLKNTGELFF; CDR3nt: TGCAGTGCTAGTAGGGTACTAGCGGGGAGCTTAAAGAACACCGGGGAGCTGTTTTTT
v_gene: TRBV10-3; abundance: NA; d_gene: TRBD1; j_gene: TRBJ2-1; CDR3aa: CATRTGSYNEQFF; CDR3nt: TGTGCCACCCGGACAGGCTCCTACAATGAGCAGTTCTTC
v_gene: TRBV30; abundance: once; d_gene: NA; j_gene: TRBJ2-5; CDR3aa: CAWSVLGETQYF; CDR3nt: TGTGCCTGGAGTGTACTTGGAGAGACCCAGTACTTC
v_gene: TRBV9; abundance: NA; d_gene: NA; j_gene: TRBJ1-4; CDR3aa: CASSVSDTYNEKLFF; CDR3nt: TGTGCCAGCAGCGTATCGGACACTTATAATGAAAAACTGTTTTTT
v_gene: TRBV7-2; abundance: NA; d_gene: TRBD2; j_gene: TRBJ2-7; CDR3aa: CASSWGLANYEQYF; CDR3nt: TGTGCCAGCAGCTGGGGACTAGCTAACTACGAGCAGTACTTC
v_gene: TRBV9; abundance: NA; d_gene: NA; j_gene: TRBJ2-7; CDR3aa: CASSVEGTLDEQYF; CDR3nt: TGTGCCAGCAGCGTAGAAGGGACTTTAGACGAGCAGTACTTC
v_gene: TRBV30; abundance: NA; d_gene: NA; j_gene: TRBJ1-1; CDR3aa: CAWSYRSAAEAFF; CDR3nt: TGTGCCTGGAGCTATCGATCCGCCGCGGAAGCTTTCTTT
v_gene: TRBV6-1; abundance: NA; d_gene: TRBD2; j_gene: TRBJ2-1; CDR3aa: CASSERASGSNEQFF; CDR3nt: TGTGCCAGCAGTGAAAGGGCTAGCGGGAGCAATGAGCAGTTCTTC
v_gene: TRBV5-6; abundance: NA; d_gene: TRBD2; j_gene: TRBJ2-7; CDR3aa: CASSWTRGRGGSTEQYF; CDR3nt: TGCGCCAGCAGCTGGACTCGCGGGAGGGGGGGTTCTACAGAGCAGTACTTC
v_gene: TRBV7-2; abundance: NA; d_gene: NA; j_gene: TRBJ2-5; CDR3aa: CASSLKPGEVTQYF; CDR3nt: TGTGCCAGCAGCTTGAAGCCGGGGGAGGTGACCCAGTACTTC
v_gene: TRBV7-9; abundance: many; d_gene: TRBD1; j_gene: TRBJ2-7; CDR3aa: CASSLGFHPPRGPGGEQYF; CDR3nt: TGTGCCAGCAGCTTAGGATTCCACCCTCCCAGGGGGCCTGGGGGCGAGCAGTACTTC
v_gene: TRBV9; abundance: NA; d_gene: NA; j_gene: TRBJ2-1; CDR3aa: CASSYNPSTRGQLASSYNEQFF; CDR3nt: TGTGCCAGCAGCTACAATCCCTCGACGCGGGGCCAACTAGCAAGCTCCTACAATGAGCAGTTCTTC
v_gene: TRBV6-5; abundance: NA; d_gene: NA; j_gene: TRBJ2-7; CDR3aa: CASSSFVGEYEQYF; CDR3nt: TGTGCCAGCAGTTCTTTCGTTGGGGAGTACGAGCAGTACTTC
v_gene: TRBV7-3; abundance: NA; d_gene: NA; j_gene: TRBJ2-7; CDR3aa: CASSLDSLENYEQYF; CDR3nt: TGTGCCAGCAGTTTGGACAGCCTTGAAAACTACGAGCAGTACTTC
v_gene: TRBV24-1; abundance: NA; d_gene: NA; j_gene: TRBJ2-5; CDR3aa: CATSETRRDTQETQYF; CDR3nt: TGTGCCACCAGTGAAACGCGCCGGGACACACAAGAGACCCAGTACTTC
v_gene: TRBV3-1/TRBV3-2; abundance: NA; d_gene: TRBD2; j_gene: TRBJ2-5; CDR3aa: CASRLAGAQETQYF; CDR3nt: TGTGCCAGCAGACTAGCGGGAGCTCAAGAGACCCAGTACTTC
v_gene: TRBV30; abundance: NA; d_gene: NA; j_gene: TRBJ2-7; CDR3aa: CAWRRGGGVEQYF; CDR3nt: TGTGCCTGGAGGAGAGGCGGAGGGGTCGAGCAGTACTTC
v_gene: TRBV27; abundance: NA; d_gene: NA; j_gene: TRBJ2-2; CDR3aa: CASTDGGLPAGELFF; CDR3nt: TGTGCCAGCACCGATGGCGGCCTGCCCGCCGGGGAGCTGTTTTTT
v_gene: TRBV4-1; abundance: NA; d_gene: TRBD1; j_gene: TRBJ1-2; CDR3aa: CASSPGSGTGIKSYGYTF; CDR3nt: TGCGCCAGCAGCCCAGGGAGCGGGACAGGGATTAAGAGCTATGGCTACACCTTC
v_gene: TRBV28; abundance: NA; d_gene: NA; j_gene: TRBJ2-1; CDR3aa: CASSPNYSSYNEQFF; CDR3nt: TGTGCCAGCAGTCCGAATTATAGTTCCTACAATGAGCAGTTCTTC
v_gene: TRBV9; abundance: NA; d_gene: NA; j_gene: TRBJ2-7; CDR3aa: CASSVGIQSYEQYF; CDR3nt: TGTGCCAGCAGCGTAGGTATACAGAGCTACGAGCAGTACTTC